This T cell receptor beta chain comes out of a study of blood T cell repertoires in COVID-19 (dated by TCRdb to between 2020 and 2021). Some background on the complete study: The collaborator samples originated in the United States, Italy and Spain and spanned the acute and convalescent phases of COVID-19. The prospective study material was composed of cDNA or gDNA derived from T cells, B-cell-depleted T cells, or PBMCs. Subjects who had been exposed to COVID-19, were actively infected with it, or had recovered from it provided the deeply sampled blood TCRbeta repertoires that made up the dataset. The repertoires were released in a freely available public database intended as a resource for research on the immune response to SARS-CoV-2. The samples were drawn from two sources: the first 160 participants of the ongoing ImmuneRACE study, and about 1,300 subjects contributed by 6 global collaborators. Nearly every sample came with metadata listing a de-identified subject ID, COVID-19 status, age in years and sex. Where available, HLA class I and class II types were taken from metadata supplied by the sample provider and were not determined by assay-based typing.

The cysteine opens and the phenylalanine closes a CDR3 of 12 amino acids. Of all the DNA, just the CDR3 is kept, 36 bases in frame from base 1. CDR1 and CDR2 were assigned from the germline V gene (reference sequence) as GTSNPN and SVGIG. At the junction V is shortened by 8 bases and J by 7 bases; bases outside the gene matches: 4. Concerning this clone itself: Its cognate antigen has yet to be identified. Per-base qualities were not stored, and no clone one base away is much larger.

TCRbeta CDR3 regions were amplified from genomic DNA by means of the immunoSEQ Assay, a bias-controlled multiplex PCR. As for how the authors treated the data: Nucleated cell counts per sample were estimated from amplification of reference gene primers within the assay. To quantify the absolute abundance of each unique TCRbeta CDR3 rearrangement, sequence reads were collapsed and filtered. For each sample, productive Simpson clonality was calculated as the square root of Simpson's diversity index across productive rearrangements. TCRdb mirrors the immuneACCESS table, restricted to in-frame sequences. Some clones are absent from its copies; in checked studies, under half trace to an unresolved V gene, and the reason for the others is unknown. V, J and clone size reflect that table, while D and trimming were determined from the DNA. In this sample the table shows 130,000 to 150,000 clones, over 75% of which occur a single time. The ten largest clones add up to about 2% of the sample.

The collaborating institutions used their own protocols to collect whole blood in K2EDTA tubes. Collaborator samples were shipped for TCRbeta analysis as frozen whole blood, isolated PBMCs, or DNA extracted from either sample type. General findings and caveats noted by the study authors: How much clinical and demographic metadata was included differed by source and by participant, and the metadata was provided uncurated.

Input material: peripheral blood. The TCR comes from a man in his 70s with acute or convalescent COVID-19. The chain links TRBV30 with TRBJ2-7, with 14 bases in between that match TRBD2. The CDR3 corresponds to CAVGLAGAEQYF. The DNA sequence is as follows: TGTGCCGTGGGACTAGCGGGAGCTGAGCAGTACTTC.